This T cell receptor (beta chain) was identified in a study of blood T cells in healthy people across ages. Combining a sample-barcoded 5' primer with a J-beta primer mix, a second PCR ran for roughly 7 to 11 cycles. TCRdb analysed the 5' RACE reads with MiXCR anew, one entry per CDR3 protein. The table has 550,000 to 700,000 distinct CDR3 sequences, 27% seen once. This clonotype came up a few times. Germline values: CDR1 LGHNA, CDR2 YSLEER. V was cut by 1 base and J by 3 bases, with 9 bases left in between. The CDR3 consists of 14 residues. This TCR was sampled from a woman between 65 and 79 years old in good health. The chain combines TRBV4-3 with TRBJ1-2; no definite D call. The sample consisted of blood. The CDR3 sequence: CASSQGRADYGYTF. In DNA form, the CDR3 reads TGCGCCAGCAGCCAAGGCCGGGCCGACTATGGCTACACCTTC.